This T cell receptor beta chain was recorded in a study of identical twins. General observations from the study: The conclusions drew on cross-sectional statistical analysis instead of tracking the same donors.

As regards this clonotype: The antigen remains unidentified.

TCRdb fed the 5' RACE reads into MiXCR, producing one record per CDR3 protein. The sample yields just under 550,000 distinct CDR3 sequences, 13% to 15% seen once. The sample also formed part of further work on yellow fever vaccine responses in identical twins.

Input material: CD4+ T cells sorted from blood. The sequence was obtained from a woman in her late teens or twenties in good health.

The CDR3 DNA is TGCGCCAGCAGATCGTCGGGGGCGAACACTGAAGCTTTCTTT. This codes for CASRSSGANTEAFF. The gene calls are TRBV10-1 and TRBJ1-1; weak D call: TRBD1 (6 bases). CDR1 and CDR2 (germline): WNHNN, SYGVQD (reference sequence). V was clipped by 6 bases and J by 1 base, with 12 bases between them. The CDR3 covers 14 residues.